Listed below are T cell receptor beta chains from one sample, sequenced in a study of radiation and T cells in renal cell carcinoma. Repertoires were generated with immunoSEQ multiplex PCR, while TCRdb's copy carries only in-frame clones and drops some. The sample holds about 140,000 clones, 75% to 90% seen once. Sequencing was performed on blood, taken from a patient whose treatment included radiotherapy and nephrectomy. The receptor source for this set is a woman in her 50s with renal cell carcinoma. Each CDR3 is given with its conserved first and last residue. A D gene is named only where the DNA matches it firmly.

CASTSPSIGDTQYF,TGCGCCAGCACCTCCCCGTCTATAGGAGATACGCAGTATTTT,TRBJ2-3,.,TRBV5-1
CASSLDRPYGYTF,TGTGCCAGCAGCTTAGACAGACCGTATGGCTACACCTTC,TRBJ1-2,.,TRBV7-9
CASRPPGLAGTDTQYF,TGTGCCAGCAGGCCCCCGGGACTAGCGGGAACAGATACGCAGTATTTT,TRBJ2-3,TRBD2,TRBV4-2
CASSYWGGQGAREQYF,TGTGCCAGCAGCTACTGGGGGGGACAGGGGGCTAGAGAGCAGTACTTC,TRBJ2-7,TRBD1,TRBV5-8
CASSQGAGEGANEQYF,TGTGCCAGCAGCCAAGGGGCCGGGGAGGGGGCAAACGAGCAGTACTTC,TRBJ2-7,.,TRBV4-2
CASSSRGAGDTQYF,TGCGCCAGCAGCTCCAGGGGGGCAGGAGATACGCAGTATTTT,TRBJ2-3,.,TRBV5-1
CASSPQTGSEKLFF,TGTGCCAGCAGCCCTCAGACAGGGAGCGAAAAACTGTTTTTT,TRBJ1-4,TRBD1,TRBV11-2
CASSSRTASGSPLHF,TGTGCCAGCAGTTCAAGGACAGCCTCGGGTTCACCCCTCCACTTT,TRBJ1-6,.,TRBV28
CASRLDRAANEKLFF,TGTGCCAGCAGACTAGACAGGGCGGCTAATGAAAAACTGTTTTTT,TRBJ1-4,TRBD1,TRBV6-5
CASSKYNNVLTF,TGTGCCAGCAGTAAATATAATAACGTCCTGACTTTC,TRBJ2-6,.,TRBV27
CATSRGWGSPSYEQYF,TGTGCCACCAGCAGAGGGTGGGGGTCCCCCTCCTACGAGCAGTACTTC,TRBJ2-7,.,TRBV15
CAWSGTVYQPQHF,TGTGCCTGGAGTGGGACAGTCTATCAGCCCCAGCATTTT,TRBJ1-5,.,TRBV30
CASSLEGHENTEAFF,TGTGCCAGCAGCTTAGAGGGACACGAGAACACTGAAGCTTTCTTT,TRBJ1-1,.,TRBV13
CASSLSGGQSYGYTF,TGTGCCAGCAGCTTATCCGGGGGGCAGAGCTATGGCTACACCTTC,TRBJ1-2,.,TRBV7-9
CASSQPGQGNEKLFF,TGCGCCAGCAGCCAACCGGGACAGGGAAATGAAAAACTGTTTTTT,TRBJ1-4,TRBD1,TRBV4-1
CASSFGWGSYEQYF,TGTGCCAGCAGCTTCGGTTGGGGGTCCTACGAGCAGTACTTC,TRBJ2-7,.,TRBV9
CSVENTGTGYEQYF,TGCAGCGTAGAGAATACCGGGACAGGATACGAGCAGTACTTC,TRBJ2-7,TRBD1,TRBV29-1
CASSQRLAGEITQYF,TGCGCCAGCAGCCAGCGACTAGCGGGTGAAATTACGCAGTATTTT,TRBJ2-3,TRBD2,TRBV4-3
CAISVGLAGVSSGELFF,TGTGCCATCAGTGTTGGACTAGCGGGGGTCTCCTCCGGGGAGCTGTTTTTT,TRBJ2-2,TRBD2,TRBV10-3
CASSLVYQETQYF,TGTGCCAGCAGCTTAGTCTACCAAGAGACCCAGTACTTC,TRBJ2-5,.,TRBV7-2
CASSEWDRWSEQYF,TGTGCCAGCAGTGAATGGGACAGGTGGTCAGAGCAGTACTTC,TRBJ2-7,TRBD1,TRBV6-1
CASSLVQGGNGYTF,TGTGCCAGCAGCTTAGTGCAAGGGGGCAATGGCTACACCTTC,TRBJ1-2,TRBD1,TRBV11-2
CASSSTGEENPDQPQHF,TGTGCCAGCAGCTCGACAGGGGAAGAAAATCCTGATCAGCCCCAGCATTTT,TRBJ1-5,TRBD1,TRBV5-6
CASSQGPTDTQYF,TGCGCCAGCAGTCAAGGTCCCACAGATACGCAGTATTTT,TRBJ2-3,.,TRBV23-1